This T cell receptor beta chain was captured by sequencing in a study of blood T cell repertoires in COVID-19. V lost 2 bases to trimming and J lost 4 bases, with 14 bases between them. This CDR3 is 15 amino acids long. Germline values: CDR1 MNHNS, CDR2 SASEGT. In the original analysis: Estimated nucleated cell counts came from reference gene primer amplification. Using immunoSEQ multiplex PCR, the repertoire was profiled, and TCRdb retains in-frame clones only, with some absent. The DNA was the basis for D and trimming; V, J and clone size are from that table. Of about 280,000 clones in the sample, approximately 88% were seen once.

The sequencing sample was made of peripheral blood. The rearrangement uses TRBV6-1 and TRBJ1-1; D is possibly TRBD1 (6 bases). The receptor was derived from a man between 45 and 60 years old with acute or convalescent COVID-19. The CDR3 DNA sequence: TGTGCCAGCAGTGAAATCCTCACAGGGTCCACTGAAGCTTTCTTT. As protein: CASSEILTGSTEAFF.